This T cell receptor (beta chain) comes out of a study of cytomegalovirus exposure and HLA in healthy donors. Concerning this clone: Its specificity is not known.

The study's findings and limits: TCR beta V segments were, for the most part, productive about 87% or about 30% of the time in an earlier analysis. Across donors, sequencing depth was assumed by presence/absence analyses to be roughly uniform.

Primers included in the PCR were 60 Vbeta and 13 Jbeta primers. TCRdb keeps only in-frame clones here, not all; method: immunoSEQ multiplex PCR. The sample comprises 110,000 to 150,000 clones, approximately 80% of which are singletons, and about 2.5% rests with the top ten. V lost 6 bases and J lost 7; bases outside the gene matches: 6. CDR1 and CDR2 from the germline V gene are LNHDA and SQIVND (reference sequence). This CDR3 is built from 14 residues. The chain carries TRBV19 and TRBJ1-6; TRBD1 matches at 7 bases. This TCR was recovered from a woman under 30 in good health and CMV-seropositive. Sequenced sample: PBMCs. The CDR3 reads CASRGDSGNSPLHF. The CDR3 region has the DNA TGTGCCAGTAGGGGGGACAGTGGAAATTCACCCCTCCACTTT.